The 6 T cell receptor beta chains below were found in one sample sequenced in a study of CD8+ T cells in alopecia areata. RNA extraction was followed by reverse transcription into cDNA, which acted as the sequencing template. TCRdb keeps only in-frame clones here, not all; method: immunoSEQ multiplex PCR. The sample records about 140,000 clones, 85% to 90% being singletons. Treatment meaning: oral pan-JAK inhibitor, 5-10 mg twice daily. Here the sequenced sample was CD8+ T cells sorted from blood, taken at week 4, from a patient treated with tofacitinib. These receptors all stem from a human donor with alopecia areata.

The rearrangement links TRBV7-8 to TRBJ2-1; TRBD2 aligns across 14 bases. Trimming at V came to 5 bases and at J to 10 bases, leaving 10 bases not matched to a gene. Germline V gene data show CDR1 as SGHVS and CDR2 as FQNEAQ. The CDR3 covers 16 residues. The CDR3 sequence is CASSPSTSGRVVEQFF. The CDR3 nucleotides read TGTGCCAGCAGCCCGTCGACTAGCGGGAGGGTAGTCGAGCAGTTCTTC.

The chain carries TRBV2 and TRBJ2-3; 7 nucleotides align to TRBD2. The CDR3 spans 16 residues. The junction had 9 bases not matched to a gene; V was cut back by 4 bases and J by 2 bases. CDR1 is SNHLY, CDR2 FYNNEI, per germline. CDR3 protein: CASSGFPAGNTDTQYF. The CDR3 region has the DNA TGTGCCAGCAGTGGCTTCCCAGCGGGAAACACAGATACGCAGTATTTT.

The rearrangement links TRBV5-6 to TRBJ1-1, with a weak D call TRBD1 (6 bases). V gave up 0 bases and J gave up 4 bases, with 13 bases separating them. The CDR3 runs 15 residues. Looked up from germline, CDR1 is SGHDT and CDR2 is YYEEEE. The DNA of the CDR3 is TGTGCCAGCAGCTTGGCCTACAGGGTATCCACTGAAGCTTTCTTT. Its protein product is CASSLAYRVSTEAFF.

The gene calls are TRBV2 and TRBJ2-3; possibly TRBD1 for D (5 bases). The germline V gene encodes CDR1 SNHLY and CDR2 FYNNEI. Between the trimmed V and J ends, which lost 8 bases and 2 bases, there was a span of 11 bases. This CDR3 comprises 13 residues. The CDR3 protein is CASLRGYTDTQYF. In nucleotides, the CDR3 is TGTGCCAGCCTTAGGGGATACACAGATACGCAGTATTTT.

J is TRBJ2-4 and V is TRBV7-6, with 11 bases fitting TRBD1. This CDR3 is 16 amino acids long. Trimming at V came to 5 bases and at J to 2 bases, leaving 5 bases not matched to a gene. CDR1 and CDR2 from the germline V gene are SGHVS and FNYEAQ. The CDR3 DNA reads TGTGCCAGCAGCCCTTGGACAGGGGGCTCCAAAAACATTCAGTACTTC. Its translation: CASSPWTGGSKNIQYF.

This clone has just a few counts. This sequence joins TRBV13 and TRBJ2-6; D remains ambiguous. The CDR3 has 17 residues. Trimming removed 1 base at V and 0 bases at J, with 10 bases between. Germline values: CDR1 PRHDT, CDR2 FYEKMQ (reference sequence). The DNA of the CDR3 is TGTGCCAGCAGCTTAGAGGCATTTAGCTCTGGGGCCAACGTCCTGACTTTC. Translated, it gives CASSLEAFSSGANVLTF.